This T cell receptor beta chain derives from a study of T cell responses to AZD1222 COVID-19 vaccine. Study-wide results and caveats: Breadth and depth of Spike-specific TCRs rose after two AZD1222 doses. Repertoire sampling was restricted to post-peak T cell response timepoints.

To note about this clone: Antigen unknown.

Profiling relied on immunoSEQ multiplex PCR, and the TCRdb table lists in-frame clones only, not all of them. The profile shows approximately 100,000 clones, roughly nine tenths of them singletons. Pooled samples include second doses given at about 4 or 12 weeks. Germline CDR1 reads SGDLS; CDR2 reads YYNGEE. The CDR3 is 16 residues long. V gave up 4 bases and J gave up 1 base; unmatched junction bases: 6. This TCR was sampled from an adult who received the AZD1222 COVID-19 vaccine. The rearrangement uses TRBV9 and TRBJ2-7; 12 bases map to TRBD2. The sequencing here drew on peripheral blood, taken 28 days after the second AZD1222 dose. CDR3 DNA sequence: TGTGCCAGCAGCCCGCGACTAGCGGGAGCGTCCTACGAGCAGTACTTC. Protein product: CASSPRLAGASYEQYF.